The 28 T cell receptor beta chains in this list originate from one sample, sequenced in a study of Ad26.COV2.S vaccination and SARS-CoV-2 variants. Documented treatment: around 19 received Ad26.COV2.S at low or high dose, single or two shots; about 5 received placebo; per-sample allocation not given. Specimen acquisition occurred on day 63 following the initial vaccine or placebo injection. This table comes from immunoSEQ multiplex PCR, and its TCRdb copy is limited to in-frame clones, with some not included. The data show just under 250,000 clones, around nine tenths seen once. The specimen comprised peripheral blood, sampled in a trial of Ad26.COV2.S vaccine versus placebo. The receptors derive from a person between 18 and 59 years old who received the Ad26.COV2.S COVID-19 vaccine or a placebo.

V gene TRBV6-5 combines with J gene TRBJ1-2; possibly TRBD1 for D (5 bases). This CDR3 has 16 amino acids. CDR1 is MNHEY, CDR2 SVGAGI, per germline. V lost 2 bases and J lost 5, with 18 bases in between. The CDR3 spells CASSYGGQGGGYGYTF. The CDR3 nucleotides are TGTGCCAGCAGTTACGGCGGCCAGGGCGGTGGGTATGGCTACACCTTC.

The gene calls are TRBV18 and TRBJ2-7, with 7 positions matching TRBD1. The V segment lost 4 bases and the J segment 5 bases; nucleotides outside the gene matches: 8. Germline V lookup: CDR1 KGHSH, CDR2 LQKENI. The CDR3 is 14 amino acids. The CDR3 nucleotides read TGTGCCAGCTCACTAACTCAGACAGGGCACGAGCAGTACTTC. Protein product: CASSLTQTGHEQYF. Complete variable domain (other parts from reference TRBV18 and TRBJ2-7): NAGVMQNPRHLVRRRGQEARLRCSPMKGHSHVYWYRQLPEEGLKFMVYLQKENIIDESGMPKERFSAEFPKEGPSILRIQQVVRGDSAAYFCASSLTQTGHEQYFGPGTRLTVT.

The rearrangement links TRBV9 to TRBJ2-7, with 11 nucleotides matching TRBD1. The germline V gene encodes CDR1 SGDLS and CDR2 YYNGEE. This CDR3 has 15 residues. Trimming at V came to 3 bases and at J to 6 bases, leaving 8 bases not matched to a gene. The CDR3 region has the DNA TGTGCCAGCAGCGCGGACAGGGGGCTTTCGGGCGAGCAGTACTTC. Its protein product is CASSADRGLSGEQYF.

J is TRBJ2-1 and V is TRBV5-4; 10 nucleotides agree with TRBD1. Germline trimming cut 0 bases from V and 7 bases from J; bases unmatched to any gene: 10. This CDR3 spans 17 amino acids. Germline loops: CDR1 SGHNT, CDR2 YYREEE (reference sequence). The CDR3 is CASSLGGTGVSLNEQFF. The CDR3 bases are TGTGCCAGCAGCTTGGGAGGGACAGGGGTTAGTTTGAATGAGCAGTTCTTC.

To note about this clone: The same CDR3 can be traced to other DNA sequences in this sample. The rearrangement uses TRBV7-9 and TRBJ2-7, with D perhaps matching TRBD1 or TRBD2 (5 bases each). CDR1 and CDR2 (germline): SEHNR, FQNEAQ (reference sequence). This CDR3 region has 16 residues. Trimming removed 5 bases from V and 0 bases from J, with 17 bases in between. The DNA of the CDR3 is TGTGCCAGCAGCATTCTCCGGGACGGCTTCTCCTACGAGCAGTACTTC. It encodes CASSILRDGFSYEQYF. The full variable domain, with the rest looked up from reference TRBV7-9 and TRBJ2-7, is DTGVSQNPRHKITKRGQNVTFRCDPISEHNRLYWYRQTLGQGPEFLTYFQNEAQLEKSRLLSDRFSAERPKGSFSTLEIQRTEQGDSAMYLCASSILRDGFSYEQYFGPGTRLTVT.

The V and J genes are TRBV6-5 and TRBJ2-7; 9 positions agree with TRBD1. J lost 3 bases, V lost 6 bases, and 9 bases had no gene match. The CDR3 contains 15 residues. The germline V gene encodes CDR1 MNHEY and CDR2 SVGAGI. CDR3: CASRPTGGLNYEQYF. The DNA for the CDR3 is TGTGCCAGCAGGCCTACAGGGGGCCTAAACTACGAGCAGTACTTC.

The chain employs TRBV27 and TRBJ1-5, with a weak D call TRBD1 (6 bases). Germline V CDR1 and CDR2: MNHEY, SMNVEV (reference sequence). The CDR3 spans 15 residues. Trimming removed 2 bases at V and 3 bases at J, with 11 bases between. CDR3 nucleotide sequence: TGTGCCAGCAGTTTAGGCAGGGGAAACAATCAGCCCCAGCATTTT. This encodes CASSLGRGNNQPQHF.

The chain links TRBV11-2 to TRBJ1-2; D is undetermined. The CDR3 runs 13 residues. Trimming pared 2 bases from V and 7 bases from J, leaving 11 bases between. The germline V gene encodes CDR1 SGHAT and CDR2 FQNNGV. The chain's CDR3 is CASSLSPVGGYTF. The CDR3 DNA reads as TGTGCCAGCAGCTTATCCCCGGTCGGTGGCTACACCTTC. The full variable domain, in which reference TRBV11-2 and TRBJ1-2 provide the parts outside the CDR3, is EAGVAQSPRYKIIEKRQSVAFWCNPISGHATLYWYQQILGQGPKLLIQFQNNGVVDDSQLPKDRFSAERLKGVDSTLKIQPAKLEDSAVYLCASSLSPVGGYTFGSGTRLTVV.

The CDR3 sequence is CASRSSISTDTQYF. CDR3 DNA sequence: TGCGCCAGCCGCAGCTCTATTAGCACAGATACGCAGTATTTT. The chain employs TRBV5-1 and TRBJ2-3, with D hard to call. The CDR3 is 14 residues long. Germline CDR1 reads SGHRS; CDR2 reads YFSETQ. V was pared by 7 bases and J by 0 bases, with 12 bases between.

DNA for the CDR3: TGCAGCGTTGTGGGGACAGTGTACCAAGAGACCCAGTACTTC. Translated: CSVVGTVYQETQYF. The chain joins TRBV29-1 to TRBJ2-5, with TRBD1 matching 7 bases. This CDR3 spans 14 amino acids. Germline CDR1 SQVTM, CDR2 ANQGSEA. V was clipped by 4 bases and J by 0 bases; unmatched bases: 5.

On this clone: The same CDR3 is also encoded by other DNA sequences in this sample. V usage is TRBV4-2 and J usage is TRBJ1-5, with D possibly being TRBD1 (5 bases). The germline V and J ends were trimmed by 0 bases and 4 bases, with 13 bases remaining between them. This CDR3 region has 16 residues. From germline, CDR1 is LGHNA and CDR2 YNFKEQ. CDR3 nucleotides: TGTGCCAGCAGCCAAGATGGGGGACGGAATAATCAGCCCCAGCATTTT. Residues: CASSQDGGRNNQPQHF.

The J gene is TRBJ1-2, the V gene TRBV2; 7 nucleotides align to TRBD1. Trimming took 3 bases from V and 0 from J; bases not matched to a gene: 7. This CDR3 has 16 residues. Germline V gene lookup returns CDR1 SNHLY and CDR2 FYNNEI. The CDR3 DNA reads as TGTGCCAGCAGTGAGGGAACAGGGGTTTCTAACTATGGCTACACCTTC. Amino acids: CASSEGTGVSNYGYTF.

CDR3 nucleotide sequence: TGTGCCAGCAGCCCCCCCGGAGGTCTCGGAAACACCATATATTTT. Translation: CASSPPGGLGNTIYF. The gene calls are TRBV28 and TRBJ1-3; D ambiguous. V was cut by 6 bases and J by 4 bases, with 16 bases left in between. There are 15 residues in the CDR3. Germline loops: CDR1 MDHEN, CDR2 SYDVKM.

This rearrangement joins TRBV18 to TRBJ2-7; no clear D. Per germline, CDR1 KGHSH and CDR2 LQKENI. The V end lost 2 bases, the J end lost 5 bases, and 10 bases lay between the germline ends. The CDR3 has 13 amino acids. The CDR3: CASSPKGLNEQYF. In nucleotides, the CDR3 is TGTGCCAGCTCACCAAAGGGTCTCAACGAGCAGTACTTC.

The V gene is TRBV28, the J gene TRBJ1-1, with TRBD1 identical over 9 bases. The J segment lost 10 bases and the V segment lost 6 bases, leaving 6 bases of the junction unmatched. The CDR3 is made up of 12 amino acids. CDR1 MDHEN and CDR2 SYDVKM come from the germline V gene. Here the CDR3 DNA reads TGTGCCAGCAGCACCGACAGGGGGACAGCTTTCTTT. Its protein product is CASSTDRGTAFF.

The chain joins TRBV10-2 to TRBJ2-1, with 14 nucleotides matching TRBD2. The junction had 7 bases not matched to a gene; V was cut back by 2 bases and J by 4 bases. Germline-derived CDR1 and CDR2 are WSHSY and SAAADI. The CDR3 has 18 amino acids. Here the CDR3 reads CASSEQTGLAGAYNEQFF. DNA for the CDR3: TGCGCCAGCAGTGAGCAGACGGGACTAGCGGGAGCATACAATGAGCAGTTCTTC.

This rearrangement joins TRBV5-1 to TRBJ1-1; the D is unclear. Trimming removed 0 bases at V and 3 bases at J, with 6 bases between. The CDR3 sequence is 13 residues long. Germline CDR1 is SGHRS and CDR2 is YFSETQ. The CDR3 coding sequence is TGCGCCAGCAGCTTGGGGCGTGACACTGAAGCTTTCTTT. Its translation is CASSLGRDTEAFF.

The chain is built from TRBV3-1 (or the pseudogene TRBV3-2) and TRBJ2-5; D might be TRBD2 (5 bases). Deletions cut 4 bases from V and 5 bases from J, with 17 bases between. The germline gives CDR1 LGHDT, CDR2 YNNKEL (reference sequence). CDR3 length: 15 residues. The CDR3 DNA reads as TGTGCCAGCAGCCGCGTGGGGTCTTGGAGGGAGACCCAGTACTTC. Protein: CASSRVGSWRETQYF.

As regards this clone: The junction does not match germline at one end; this may be a read error. The V gene is TRBV20-1, the J gene TRBJ1-6, with 10 positions matching TRBD1. Per germline, CDR1 DFQATT and CDR2 SNEGSKA (reference sequence). The CDR3 sequence is 11 residues long. DNA for the CDR3: TGCAGTGCTAGATCTACGACAGGGGGCGGTTTT. It translates to CSARSTTGGGF.

The rearrangement links TRBV10-2 to TRBJ2-3; TRBD2 aligns across 12 bases. J lost 5 bases, V lost 6 bases, and 12 bases had no gene match. Per the germline V gene, CDR1 is WSHSY and CDR2 is SAAADI. This CDR3 has 17 amino acids. The CDR3 spells CASRDKPGLAGLDTQYF. CDR3 coding DNA: TGCGCCAGCAGGGACAAGCCGGGACTAGCGGGTTTAGATACGCAGTATTTT.

This chain uses TRBV3-1 (or the pseudogene TRBV3-2) with TRBJ1-1; the D gene is possibly TRBD1 (5 bases). Trimming left V 1 base short and J 3 bases short, with 12 bases between. The CDR3 runs to 15 residues. CDR1 and CDR2 (germline): LGHDT, YNNKEL (reference sequence). CDR3 sequence: CASSQAGLGDTEAFF. The CDR3 DNA sequence: TGTGCCAGCAGCCAAGCAGGATTGGGGGACACTGAAGCTTTCTTT.

The rearrangement joins TRBV28 to TRBJ1-4, with 7 bases that match TRBD1. From germline, CDR1 is MDHEN and CDR2 SYDVKM. The CDR3 loop spans 16 amino acids. V gave up 3 bases and J gave up 4 bases; unmatched junction bases: 8. CDR3 residues: CASSFDWTGYNEKLFF. The CDR3 region has the DNA TGTGCCAGCAGTTTTGATTGGACAGGCTATAATGAAAAACTGTTTTTT.

The genes are TRBV6-1 and TRBJ1-2; D call uncertain. The CDR3 consists of 14 residues. Between the trimmed V and J ends, which lost 1 base and 5 bases, there was a span of 11 bases. CDR1 is MNHNS, CDR2 SASEGT, per germline. CDR3 protein: CASSEEAGGYGYTF. As DNA, the CDR3 is TGTGCCAGCAGTGAAGAGGCGGGAGGGTATGGCTACACCTTC.

The chain uses TRBV6-2 or TRBV6-3 and TRBJ1-5, with 8 bases lining up with TRBD1. CDR3 size: 15 residues. CDR1 is MNHEY and CDR2 is SVGEGT in the germline V gene. Trimming took 5 bases from V and 5 from J; bases not matched to a gene: 8. The CDR3 bases are TGTGCCAGCAGTCCGGACAGGGTAAAGGATCAGCCCCAGCATTTT. It yields the protein CASSPDRVKDQPQHF.

The chain recombines TRBV6-1 with TRBJ1-2; TRBD1 matches 9 bases. The germline V gene has CDR1 MNHNS and CDR2 SASEGT. V shed 4 bases and J 3 bases; nucleotides not matched to a gene: 9. CDR3 length: 16 amino acids. In DNA, the CDR3 is TGTGCCAGCAGTGGCGGGACAGGGAGCCTACACTATGGCTACACCTTC. This sequence encodes CASSGGTGSLHYGYTF.

The chain joins TRBV19 to TRBJ1-1; 9 nucleotides align to TRBD1. Germline-derived CDR1 and CDR2 are LNHDA and SQIVND (reference sequence). This CDR3 comprises 11 residues. V shed 9 bases and J 10 bases; nucleotides not matched to a gene: 6. For the CDR3, the DNA is TGTGCCAGCGAGACAGGGGGGGGAGCTTTCTTT. Amino acid sequence: CASETGGGAFF.

This clone was detected once. A junction boundary mismatches the germline segment, possibly from a read error. The gene calls are TRBV5-1 and TRBJ2-7; TRBD1 matches 7 bases. The germline CDR1 and CDR2 sequences are SGHRS and YFSETQ. This CDR3 is 13 amino acids long. The CDR3 bases are TGCGCTAGCAGCCCGACAGGGCTCTACGAGCAGTACTTC. The encoded protein is CASSPTGLYEQYF. The full variable domain, in which reference TRBV5-1 and TRBJ2-7 provide the parts outside the CDR3, is KAGVTQTPRYLIKTRGQQVTLSCSPISGHRSVSWYQQTPGQGLQFLFEYFSETQRNKGNFPGRFSGRQFSNSRSEMNVSTLELGDSALYLCASSPTGLYEQYFGPGTRLTVT.

Remarks on this clone: Additional DNA sequences in this sample encode the identical CDR3. This chain links TRBV10-3 with TRBJ1-6, with TRBD1 as a possible D gene (5 bases). Germline V CDR1 and CDR2: ENHRY, SYGVKD. Trimming removed 2 bases from V and 6 bases from J, with 8 bases in between. The CDR3 has 14 amino acids. In DNA, the CDR3 is TGTGCCATCAGTGAGGACAGAGCTAATTCACCCCTCCACTTT. Residues: CAISEDRANSPLHF.